One and the same sample provided the 30 T cell receptor beta chains below, sequenced in a study of blood T cell repertoires in COVID-19. Here immunoSEQ multiplex PCR was the method, and the copy in TCRdb shows in-frame clones only, minus some. The table includes 130,000 to 150,000 clones, approximately 90% detected once. Sequenced input: peripheral blood. These receptors were taken from a woman aged 45-59 years with active or convalescent COVID-19.

The chain combines TRBV2 with TRBJ2-7, with D maybe TRBD2 (6 bases). Germline loops: CDR1 SNHLY, CDR2 FYNNEI. Trimming removed 2 bases at V and 3 bases at J, with 14 bases between. The length of the CDR3 is 15 residues. CDR3 DNA: TGTGCCAGCAGTGAAAATCGGGAGCCAATCTACGAGCAGTACTTC. Residues: CASSENREPIYEQYF.

The chain carries TRBV5-1 and TRBJ2-5, with D possibly matching TRBD1 (5 bases). From germline, CDR1 is SGHRS and CDR2 YFSETQ. Trimming removed 0 bases at V and 4 bases at J, with 13 bases between. This CDR3 contains 15 residues. Here the CDR3 DNA reads TGCGCCAGCAGCTTGGAGGGGCCCTTGGGAGAGACCCAGTACTTC. It yields the protein CASSLEGPLGETQYF. Combining the CDR3 with reference TRBV5-1 and TRBJ2-5 gives the whole variable domain KAGVTQTPRYLIKTRGQQVTLSCSPISGHRSVSWYQQTPGQGLQFLFEYFSETQRNKGNFPGRFSGRQFSNSRSEMNVSTLELGDSALYLCASSLEGPLGETQYFGPGTRLLVL.

The chain has TRBV10-3 and TRBJ2-7; a possible D gene is TRBD1 (6 bases). The length of the CDR3 is 14 residues. Germline V gene sequence: CDR1 ENHRY, CDR2 SYGVKD. V was shortened by 5 bases and J by 2 bases, with 13 bases between the two germline ends. Here the CDR3 DNA reads TGTGCCATCAGTTCCCCGGGACACCCCTACGAGCAGTACTTC. Protein: CAISSPGHPYEQYF.

The V call is TRBV11-1, the J call TRBJ2-3; D not certain. Germline V gene data show CDR1 as SGHAT and CDR2 as FQDESV (reference sequence). There are 12 residues in the CDR3. Trimming pared 1 base from V and 14 bases from J, leaving 13 bases between. The CDR3 DNA sequence: TGTGCCAGCAGCTTAGGCCCAGGCGATTGGTATTTT. Protein product: CASSLGPGDWYF. Together with reference TRBV11-1 and TRBJ2-3, the CDR3 gives the full variable domain: EAEVAQSPRYKITEKSQAVAFWCDPISGHATLYWYRQILGQGPELLVQFQDESVVDDSQLPKDRFSAERLKGVDSTLKIQPAELGDSAMYLCASSLGPGDWYFGPGTRLTVL.

The V and J genes are TRBV15 and TRBJ2-1, with D perhaps matching TRBD2 (7 bases). Trimming cost V 5 bases and J 5 bases, with 19 bases left between them. The germline V gene encodes CDR1 LNHNV and CDR2 YYDKDF (reference sequence). The CDR3 spans 16 residues. The DNA for the CDR3 is TGTGCCACCAGCCCTCGGAAGGGGGGGGGTCACAATGAGCAGTTCTTC. It encodes CATSPRKGGGHNEQFF.

The V and J genes are TRBV6-6 and TRBJ1-3; D is perhaps TRBD1 (5 bases). The CDR3 is 15 residues long. Trimming pared 6 bases from V and 7 bases from J, leaving 19 bases between. Germline V gene data show CDR1 as MNHNY and CDR2 as SVGAGI (reference sequence). CDR3 protein: CASRPSPGAENTIYF. CDR3 in DNA: TGTGCCAGCAGACCCTCGCCTGGGGCGGAGAACACCATATATTTT.

V gene TRBV30 combines with J gene TRBJ1-4, with D possibly matching TRBD1 (6 bases). CDR1 and CDR2 (germline): GTSNPN, SVGIG (reference sequence). Trimming took 0 bases from V and 8 from J, leaving 10 bases between them. The CDR3 is 13 residues long. CDR3: CAWSVQGREKLFF. CDR3 nucleotides: TGTGCCTGGAGTGTACAGGGAAGGGAAAAACTGTTTTTT.

This clone was picked up one time. CDR3: CATTGGDQPQHF. The DNA for the CDR3 is TGTGCCACCACAGGGGGCGATCAGCCCCAGCATTTT. The chain couples TRBV10-3 to TRBJ1-5; 9 nucleotides match TRBD1. Per germline, CDR1 ENHRY and CDR2 SYGVKD. CDR3 length equals 12 residues. V gave up 10 bases and J gave up 5 bases; unmatched junction bases: 3.

The V and J genes are TRBV6-2 or TRBV6-3 and TRBJ2-5; D might be TRBD2 (6 bases). V gave up 4 bases and J gave up 2 bases, with 17 bases separating them. The CDR3 runs to 16 residues. CDR1 MNHEY and CDR2 SVGEGT come from the germline V gene. CDR3 amino acids: CASSSRIADAQETQYF. In DNA form, the CDR3 reads TGTGCCAGCAGTTCACGAATAGCGGATGCTCAAGAGACCCAGTACTTC.

This clone was counted only a few times. V gene TRBV5-1 combines with J gene TRBJ2-3; TRBD1 matches at 7 bases. Losses at the gene ends were 5 bases for V and 4 bases for J; bases not matched to a gene: 10. The CDR3 length is 15 residues. In germline, CDR1 is SGHRS, CDR2 YFSETQ. The CDR3 loop is CASSQGGLSADTQYF. CDR3 nucleotide sequence: TGCGCCAGCAGTCAAGGGGGCCTAAGTGCAGATACGCAGTATTTT.

V and J are TRBV5-4 and TRBJ2-2, with 8 nucleotides matching TRBD2. Germline V gives CDR1 SGHNT, CDR2 YYREEE (reference sequence). The CDR3 spans 16 residues. J gave up 5 bases and V 3 bases, and 9 bases lay outside the gene matches. The CDR3 nucleotides read TGTGCCAGCAGCTCGAGCGGGAGAGTGGGGACCGGGGAGCTGTTTTTT. Protein sequence: CASSSSGRVGTGELFF.

The chain uses TRBV18 and TRBJ1-1; D gene unclear. V lost 3 bases to trimming and J lost 3 bases, with 8 bases between them. The V gene's germline CDR1 is KGHSH and CDR2 LQKENI. The CDR3 covers 13 residues. This CDR3 reads CASSPIPDTEAFF. The CDR3 region has the DNA TGTGCCAGCTCACCTATACCGGACACTGAAGCTTTCTTT. The full variable domain, rest sourced from reference TRBV18 and TRBJ1-1, is NAGVMQNPRHLVRRRGQEARLRCSPMKGHSHVYWYRQLPEEGLKFMVYLQKENIIDESGMPKERFSAEFPKEGPSILRIQQVVRGDSAAYFCASSPIPDTEAFFGQGTRLTVV.

This rearrangement joins TRBV29-1 to TRBJ2-1, with D possibly TRBD1 on 6 matching bases. Germline V gene data show CDR1 as SQVTM and CDR2 as ANQGSEA. The CDR3 length is 14 residues. The V end was cut by 1 base, the J end by 1 base, with 8 bases between. CDR3 DNA sequence: TGCAGCGTTGAAGGGGGGCTTTCCTACAATGAGCAGTTCTTC. Translated: CSVEGGLSYNEQFF.

The chain joins TRBV5-5 to TRBJ2-2; 9 bases align to TRBD2. Trimming at V came to 1 base and at J to 6 bases, leaving 10 bases not matched to a gene. This CDR3 has 17 residues. Germline CDR1 and CDR2: SGHKS and YYEKEE (reference sequence). The CDR3, as DNA: TGTGCCAGCAGCTTGCGTCGGCTAGCGGGACCGGCCGGGGAGCTGTTTTTT. The encoded protein is CASSLRRLAGPAGELFF.

The V and J genes are TRBV4-2 and TRBJ2-1, with D perhaps TRBD2 (5 bases). Germline-derived CDR1 and CDR2 are LGHNA and YNFKEQ. The CDR3 extends over 16 amino acids. V lost 0 bases to trimming and J lost 4 bases, with 13 bases between them. The CDR3: CASSQDGDSFYNEQFF. The CDR3 nucleotides read TGTGCCAGCAGCCAAGACGGGGATTCATTTTACAATGAGCAGTTCTTC.

In its sample, this clone was seen a few times. CDR3 coding DNA: TGCGCCAGCAGCCAAGGACAGGGCGCTGGAAACACCATATATTTT. This translates into CASSQGQGAGNTIYF. V and J are TRBV4-1 and TRBJ1-3; 7 nucleotides match TRBD1. Germline trimming cut 1 base from V and 2 bases from J; bases unmatched to any gene: 2. CDR3 size: 15 residues. Per germline, CDR1 MGHRA and CDR2 YSYEKL.

The chain recombines TRBV7-2 with TRBJ1-5; TRBD1 agrees at 8 bases. Germline assignment: CDR1 SGHTA and CDR2 FQGNSA. The CDR3 runs to 15 residues. V shed 4 bases, J shed 6 bases, and the junction held 8 bases outside the gene matches. The CDR3 spells CASSSSGGASQPQHF. The CDR3 nucleotides read TGTGCCAGCAGCTCCTCAGGGGGCGCGAGTCAGCCCCAGCATTTT.

J is TRBJ1-1 and V is TRBV7-9, with 9 bases identical to TRBD1. The germline V gene has CDR1 SEHNR and CDR2 FQNEAQ (reference sequence). V dropped 5 bases and J dropped 1; count of bases not matched to a gene: 5. This CDR3 has 15 residues. The CDR3 sequence is CASSLTGGWNTEAFF. Written as DNA, the CDR3 is TGTGCCAGCAGCCTAACAGGGGGCTGGAACACTGAAGCTTTCTTT.

The rearrangement joins TRBV6-5 to TRBJ1-2; maybe TRBD1 (5 bases). The CDR3 runs 14 residues. With 2 bases removed from V and 4 bases from J, the gap between germline ends came to 11 bases. Germline lookup yields CDR1 MNHEY and CDR2 SVGAGI. The chain's CDR3 is CASSYHRQSYGYTF. CDR3 in DNA: TGTGCCAGCAGTTACCACCGACAGAGCTATGGCTACACCTTC.

The CDR3 nucleotides are TGTGCCAGCAGTATAAAGGCGGGAACCTACGAGCAGTACTTC. It is translated as CASSIKAGTYEQYF. The chain couples TRBV6-5 to TRBJ2-7, with D possibly matching TRBD2 (6 bases). Germline CDR1 MNHEY, CDR2 SVGAGI. This CDR3 contains 14 residues. V gave up 5 bases and J gave up 2 bases, with 13 bases separating them.

J is TRBJ1-1 and V is TRBV4-1; possible D gene TRBD1, 6 bases. Germline V gene data show CDR1 as MGHRA and CDR2 as YSYEKL. The CDR3 spans 15 residues. V was trimmed by 4 bases and J by 1 base, leaving 13 bases between them. The CDR3, as DNA: TGCGCCAGCAGCCGCACAGGGTTAGGGAACACTGAAGCTTTCTTT. Translating it yields CASSRTGLGNTEAFF.

The V call is TRBV5-1, the J call TRBJ1-3, with 8 bases matching TRBD1. The germline gives CDR1 SGHRS, CDR2 YFSETQ. Germline trimming cut 4 bases from V and 3 bases from J; bases unmatched to any gene: 6. The CDR3 totals 15 residues. The CDR3 region has the DNA TGCGCCAGCAGCGTCCAGGGGGCGCTTGGAAACACCATATATTTT. Residues: CASSVQGALGNTIYF. Combining the CDR3 with reference TRBV5-1 and TRBJ1-3 gives the whole variable domain KAGVTQTPRYLIKTRGQQVTLSCSPISGHRSVSWYQQTPGQGLQFLFEYFSETQRNKGNFPGRFSGRQFSNSRSEMNVSTLELGDSALYLCASSVQGALGNTIYFGEGSWLTVV.

This clone has just a few counts. J is TRBJ2-3 and V is TRBV7-9; a possible D gene is TRBD1 (5 bases). V lost 3 bases, J lost 13 bases, and 14 bases lay in between. The V gene's germline CDR1 is SEHNR and CDR2 FQNEAQ (reference sequence). The length of the CDR3 is 12 residues. In nucleotides, the CDR3 is TGTGCCAGCAGCTTGGACACTGGGATAGAGTATTTT. Encoded protein: CASSLDTGIEYF. The whole variable domain, remainder taken from reference TRBV7-9 and TRBJ2-3, is DTGVSQNPRHKITKRGQNVTFRCDPISEHNRLYWYRQTLGQGPEFLTYFQNEAQLEKSRLLSDRFSAERPKGSFSTLEIQRTEQGDSAMYLCASSLDTGIEYFGPGTRLTVL.

The chain joins TRBV7-9 to TRBJ2-1; D call uncertain. The CDR3 runs 16 residues. Trimming took 1 base from V and 7 from J, leaving 17 bases between them. Per germline, CDR1 SEHNR and CDR2 FQNEAQ (reference sequence). This chain's CDR3 is CASSLDPVIRLNEQFF. CDR3 nucleotide sequence: TGTGCCAGCAGCTTAGATCCGGTCATAAGATTGAATGAGCAGTTCTTC.

V and J are TRBV6-5 and TRBJ2-3; 7 positions agree with TRBD1. With V trimmed by 8 bases and J by 9 bases, 14 bases remained unmatched. Germline V gene sequence: CDR1 MNHEY, CDR2 SVGAGI. The CDR3 runs to 14 residues. This chain's CDR3 is CASGWGQLQITQYF. DNA of the CDR3: TGTGCCAGCGGATGGGGACAGTTACAAATCACGCAGTATTTT.

The chain combines TRBV5-1 with TRBJ2-1; weak D call: TRBD1 (6 bases). The germline V gene encodes CDR1 SGHRS and CDR2 YFSETQ. The ends were cut back, 0 bases at V and 10 bases at J, with 11 bases in the middle. CDR3 length equals 13 residues. The CDR3 is CASSLDREAEQFF. CDR3 sequence (DNA): TGCGCCAGCAGCTTGGACAGGGAAGCGGAGCAGTTCTTC.

The CDR3 sequence is CASSSSYGTGGIYTQYF. The CDR3 DNA is TGCGCCAGCAGCAGCTCCTACGGGACAGGGGGGATTTATACGCAGTATTTT. The chain is built from TRBV4-3 and TRBJ2-3; 11 positions agree with TRBD1. Per the germline V gene, CDR1 is LGHNA and CDR2 is YSLEER. The V and J ends lost 5 bases and 7 bases, in that order; junction bases with no gene match: 14. This CDR3 has 17 residues.

The CDR3 region has the DNA TGTGCCATCAGTGTAGACAGACTTTGGTCAAACACTGAAGCTTTCTTT. Its translation is CAISVDRLWSNTEAFF. The chain has TRBV10-3 and TRBJ1-1; D perhaps matches TRBD1 (5 bases). Trimming removed 4 bases at V and 2 bases at J, with 17 bases between. CDR1 and CDR2 (germline): ENHRY, SYGVKD. The CDR3 extends over 16 amino acids.

This chain connects TRBV5-4 to TRBJ2-5, with D maybe TRBD1 (5 bases). This CDR3 region has 17 residues. The V end was cut by 3 bases, the J end by 5 bases, with 23 bases between. Germline values: CDR1 SGHNT, CDR2 YYREEE (reference sequence). The CDR3 sequence: CASSSKLLGPGWETQYF. DNA for the CDR3: TGTGCCAGCAGCTCGAAGTTATTGGGGCCCGGGTGGGAGACCCAGTACTTC.

The rearrangement uses TRBV7-9 and TRBJ1-1, with TRBD1 as a possible D gene (5 bases). The CDR3 runs to 14 residues. V was clipped by 3 bases and J by 0 bases, with 8 bases between them. Germline CDR1 SEHNR, CDR2 FQNEAQ (reference sequence). CDR3 protein: CASSLRRVNTEAFF. CDR3 nucleotides: TGTGCCAGCAGCTTGCGCAGGGTGAACACTGAAGCTTTCTTT.